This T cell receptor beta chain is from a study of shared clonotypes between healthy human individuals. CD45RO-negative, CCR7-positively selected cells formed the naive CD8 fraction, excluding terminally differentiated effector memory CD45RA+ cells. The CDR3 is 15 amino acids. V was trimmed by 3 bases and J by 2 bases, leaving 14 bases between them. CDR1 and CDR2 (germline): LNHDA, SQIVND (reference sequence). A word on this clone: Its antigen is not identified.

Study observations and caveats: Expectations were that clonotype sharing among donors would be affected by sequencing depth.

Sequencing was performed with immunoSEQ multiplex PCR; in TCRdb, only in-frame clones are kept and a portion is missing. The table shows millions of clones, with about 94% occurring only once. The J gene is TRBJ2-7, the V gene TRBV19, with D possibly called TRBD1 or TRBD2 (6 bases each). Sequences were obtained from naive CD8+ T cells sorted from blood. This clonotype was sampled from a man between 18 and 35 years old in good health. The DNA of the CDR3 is TGTGCCAGTAGTATGGCGGGGCAGGGGCCCTACGAGCAGTACTTC. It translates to CASSMAGQGPYEQYF.